A single sample gave rise to the 23 T cell receptor beta chains below, sequenced in a study of cytomegalovirus exposure and HLA in healthy donors. A multiplex PCR was run with 60 Vbeta primers and 13 Jbeta primers. Only in-frame clones appear in the TCRdb table, and some are missing; sequencing was by immunoSEQ multiplex PCR. The sample lists about 120,000 clones; more than 60% were seen once. Sequencing was done on a sample of PBMCs. All receptors come from a woman aged 35 to 49 in good health and CMV-seropositive.

The chain couples TRBV2 to TRBJ1-5; no reliable D call. Germline assignment: CDR1 SNHLY and CDR2 FYNNEI. The CDR3 is made up of 13 amino acids. V lost 6 bases and J 0 bases, leaving 6 bases between the germline ends. The CDR3 loop is CASSGDSNQPQHF. CDR3 sequence (DNA): TGTGCCAGCAGCGGGGATAGCAATCAGCCCCAGCATTTT.

J is TRBJ1-2 and V is TRBV7-2; D gene unclear. CDR3 size: 12 residues. Trimming cost V 3 bases and J 8 bases, with 10 bases left between them. Per germline, CDR1 SGHTA and CDR2 FQGNSA. CDR3 region: CASSFNVEGYTF. The CDR3 DNA sequence: TGTGCCAGCAGCTTTAACGTGGAGGGCTACACCTTC.

This clone was observed a handful of times. This sequence joins TRBV5-1 and TRBJ2-5; 10 bases align to TRBD2. The CDR3 extends over 16 amino acids. Per germline, CDR1 SGHRS and CDR2 YFSETQ. V dropped 0 bases and J dropped 3; count of bases not matched to a gene: 5. The CDR3 loop reads CASSLARGLAEETQYF. DNA of the CDR3: TGCGCCAGCAGCTTGGCCCGTGGACTAGCGGAAGAGACCCAGTACTTC.

This clone was observed a handful of times. The chain has TRBV7-3 and TRBJ1-1; no clear D. Germline CDR1 reads SGHTA; CDR2 reads FQGTGA. V was cut by 3 bases and J by 0 bases, with 8 bases left in between. This CDR3 spans 14 amino acids. The DNA for the CDR3 is TGTGCCAGCAGCTTGGAGGGCTTGAACACTGAAGCTTTCTTT. Translated: CASSLEGLNTEAFF.

The CDR3 DNA reads as TGTGCCAGCAGCCCCGGCCGGCGGGACTATTCCTTGGAGCAGTACTTC. Translated, it gives CASSPGRRDYSLEQYF. This chain connects TRBV7-2 to TRBJ2-7, with TRBD2 identical over 7 bases. Germline CDR1 SGHTA, CDR2 FQGNSA. The CDR3 covers 16 residues. The V and J ends lost 5 bases and 7 bases, in that order; junction bases with no gene match: 17.

The V gene is TRBV19, the J gene TRBJ2-2; possible D gene TRBD1, 5 bases. From germline, CDR1 is LNHDA and CDR2 SQIVND (reference sequence). This CDR3 spans 13 amino acids. V was shortened by 8 bases and J by 5 bases, with 12 bases between the two germline ends. In DNA form, the CDR3 reads TGTGCCAGTGGCAGGGTTTGGACCGGGGAGCTGTTTTTT. Residues: CASGRVWTGELFF.

With respect to this clone: The junction does not match germline at one end; this may be a read error. The chain combines TRBV7-7 with TRBJ2-5, with TRBD2 identical over 8 bases. This CDR3 has 14 residues. Germline V gene data show CDR1 as SSHAT and CDR2 as FNYEAQ (reference sequence). CDR3 residues: CASSLGTGGETQYF. Written as DNA, the CDR3 is TGTGCTAGCAGCTTAGGAACGGGAGGGGAGACCCAGTACTTC.

The chain couples TRBV5-6 to TRBJ2-3, with D tentatively TRBD2 (7 bases). Germline V gives CDR1 SGHDT, CDR2 YYEEEE. Trimming left V 4 bases short and J 0 bases short, with 15 bases between. The CDR3 is 16 residues long. CDR3 in DNA: TGTGCCAGCAGCCCCGGGGGAGGGGGGAGCACAGATACGCAGTATTTT. Residues: CASSPGGGGSTDTQYF. Supplemented by reference TRBV5-6 and TRBJ2-3, the full variable domain reads DAGVTQSPTHLIKTRGQQVTLRCSPKSGHDTVSWYQQALGQGPQFIFQYYEEEERQRGNFPDRFSGHQFPNYSSELNVNALLLGDSALYLCASSPGGGGSTDTQYFGPGTRLTVL.

The chain combines TRBV4-2 with TRBJ2-1; 9 bases align to TRBD2. The V and J ends lost 2 bases and 10 bases, in that order; junction bases with no gene match: 12. Per germline, CDR1 LGHNA and CDR2 YNFKEQ. The length of the CDR3 is 16 residues. CDR3: CASSQQILREGLEQFF. In DNA, the CDR3 is TGTGCCAGCAGCCAACAAATCTTGCGGGAGGGATTGGAGCAGTTCTTC.

This clone has only a few counts. The rearrangement uses TRBV4-2 and TRBJ2-4, with D unresolved. This CDR3 spans 15 amino acids. The germline V gene has CDR1 LGHNA and CDR2 YNFKEQ. The V gene lost 5 bases and the J gene lost 0 bases, with 11 bases spanning the gap. The CDR3 DNA follows: TGTGCCAGCAGCGGCCCAATCCAAGCCAAAAACATTCAGTACTTC. This gives the protein CASSGPIQAKNIQYF.

In regard to this clone: A junction end diverges from the germline sequence, so it may reflect a read error. The chain carries TRBV6-5 and TRBJ1-6, with no clear D. Germline V lookup: CDR1 MNHEY, CDR2 SVGAGI. The CDR3 has 15 residues. The CDR3, as DNA: TGTGCCAGCAGTTACTCGATCCGCTATAATTCCCCCCTCCACTTT. Residues: CASSYSIRYNSPLHF.

This clone has just a few counts. The rearrangement uses TRBV4-1 and TRBJ2-3; 15 positions agree with TRBD2. Germline trimming cut 4 bases from V and 1 base from J; bases unmatched to any gene: 6. Germline V gene data show CDR1 as MGHRA and CDR2 as YSYEKL. The CDR3 loop spans 18 amino acids. The CDR3 DNA sequence: TGCGCCAGCAGCCCAATTGGACTAGCGGGAGGGGGCACAGATACGCAGTATTTT. It is translated as CASSPIGLAGGGTDTQYF.

The chain couples TRBV25-1 to TRBJ2-1, with D maybe TRBD2 (5 bases). V lost 3 bases and J 13 bases, leaving 13 bases between the germline ends. In germline, CDR1 is MGHDK, CDR2 SYGVNS. This CDR3 is built from 12 residues. Here the CDR3 DNA reads TGTGCCAGCAGTGATTTACCGGGATTCCAGTTCTTC. Translating it yields CASSDLPGFQFF.

V gene TRBV5-4 combines with J gene TRBJ1-2, with D perhaps TRBD1 (6 bases). V was trimmed by 3 bases and J by 8 bases, leaving 17 bases between them. The CDR3 consists of 14 residues. The germline CDR1 and CDR2 sequences are SGHNT and YYREEE (reference sequence). CDR3: CASSSNLGARGYTF. The CDR3 coding sequence is TGTGCCAGCAGCTCGAATTTGGGGGCTCGCGGCTACACCTTC.

The chain carries TRBV19 and TRBJ1-2; TRBD1 aligns across 11 bases. This CDR3 comprises 15 residues. Germline V gives CDR1 LNHDA, CDR2 SQIVND (reference sequence). After removal of 5 bases from V and 4 bases from J, the junction contained 6 bases not matched to a gene. The CDR3: CASSRTGGISYGYTF. The CDR3 DNA reads TGTGCCAGTAGTCGGACAGGGGGCATTAGCTATGGCTACACCTTC.

The chain joins TRBV7-2 to TRBJ1-2; D is perhaps TRBD1 (6 bases). The V and J ends lost 1 base and 6 bases respectively, with 9 bases between them. The CDR3 runs to 13 residues. CDR1 SGHTA and CDR2 FQGNSA come from the germline V gene. Here the CDR3 DNA reads TGTGCCAGCAGCTTAGTGGGGGGGCATGGCTACACCTTC. Amino acids: CASSLVGGHGYTF.

On this clone: Germline is not matched at one junction end, which may reflect a read error. The genes are TRBV7-7 and TRBJ2-2; 7 nucleotides agree with TRBD1. CDR1 SSHAT and CDR2 FNYEAQ come from the germline V gene (reference sequence). This CDR3 contains 16 residues. CDR3 region: CASSLGRQGNTGELFF. The CDR3 coding sequence is TGTGCTAGCAGTTTAGGGCGACAGGGGAACACCGGGGAGCTGTTTTTT.

The chain combines TRBV18 with TRBJ1-1; the D gene is possibly TRBD1 (5 bases). The germline CDR1 and CDR2 sequences are KGHSH and LQKENI. V shed 6 bases and J shed 5 bases, with 13 bases lying between them. The CDR3 is 13 residues long. This CDR3 reads CASSEMGQTEAFF. CDR3 sequence (DNA): TGTGCCAGCTCGGAGATGGGGCAAACTGAAGCTTTCTTT.

The rearrangement joins TRBV9 to TRBJ2-3, with 7 bases lining up with TRBD1. The CDR3 has 15 amino acids. Per the germline V gene, CDR1 is SGDLS and CDR2 is YYNGEE. V shed 0 bases, J shed 1 base, and the junction held 2 bases outside the gene matches. The CDR3 DNA sequence: TGTGCCAGCAGCGTAGGAGGGGGCCGCACAGATACGCAGTATTTT. Its protein is CASSVGGGRTDTQYF. The whole variable domain, remainder taken from reference TRBV9 and TRBJ2-3, is DSGVTQTPKHLITATGQRVTLRCSPRSGDLSVYWYQQSLDQGLQFLIQYYNGEERAKGNILERFSAQQFPDLHSELNLSSLELGDSALYFCASSVGGGRTDTQYFGPGTRLTVL.

The V call is TRBV18, the J call TRBJ2-7; a weak D match, TRBD2 (5 bases). V was shortened by 3 bases and J by 3 bases, with 12 bases between the two germline ends. The CDR3 contains 14 residues. The germline CDR1 and CDR2 sequences are KGHSH and LQKENI. The CDR3, as DNA: TGTGCCAGCTCACCTTATCTAGCCGGCTACGAGCAGTACTTC. Translated, it gives CASSPYLAGYEQYF.

The chain uses TRBV5-1 and TRBJ2-1; D possibly corresponds to TRBD2 (6 bases). This CDR3 contains 15 residues. Germline V gene lookup returns CDR1 SGHRS and CDR2 YFSETQ. V shed 1 base and J shed 4 bases, with 12 bases lying between them. CDR3 sequence (DNA): TGCGCCAGCAGCTTGAGGGACTCGCGGTACAATGAGCAGTTCTTC. Translation: CASSLRDSRYNEQFF.

The rearrangement joins TRBV4-2 to TRBJ2-3; 9 bases line up with TRBD2. Germline V gives CDR1 LGHNA, CDR2 YNFKEQ. This CDR3 comprises 18 residues. V was pared by 3 bases and J by 5 bases, with 15 bases of the junction left unmatched. Here the CDR3 reads CASSQAKSSGITVDTQYF. CDR3 DNA sequence: TGTGCCAGCAGCCAGGCTAAGTCTAGCGGGATAACGGTAGATACGCAGTATTTT.

The table lists this clone with a count of one. This sequence joins TRBV5-1 and TRBJ1-1; D is possibly TRBD1 (5 bases). This CDR3 is 15 amino acids long. CDR1 and CDR2 (germline): SGHRS, YFSETQ. With 0 bases removed from V and 0 bases from J, the gap between germline ends came to 9 bases. DNA for the CDR3: TGCGCCAGCAGCTTGGGCGGGACCCTGAACACTGAAGCTTTCTTT. Its translation: CASSLGGTLNTEAFF.